Listed below are T cell receptor beta chains from one sample, sequenced in a study of identical twins. TCRdb reprocessed the 5' RACE reads with MiXCR, giving one entry per CDR3 protein. Here the sample spans a few hundred thousand distinct CDR3 sequences, around 9.6% being singletons. These data also formed part of another study, on yellow fever vaccine responses in identical twins.

The sample was PBMCs. The receptors shown here come from a young woman in good health. Both conserved end residues are part of each CDR3. The D gene is left open where the match is weak. Rows may omit the clone size; those that give it use once, few, many or a size class.

J,V,D,size,DNA,CDR3
TRBJ2-1,TRBV5-5,TRBD1,many,TGTGCCAGCAGCCGTGATAAGGGACAGAACAATGAGCAGTTCTTC,CASSRDKGQNNEQFF
TRBJ1-2,TRBV5-6,.,.,TGTGCCAGCAGCCCCGGGACGACGGCGGGGTTTAACTATGGCTACACCTTC,CASSPGTTAGFNYGYTF
TRBJ2-6,TRBV10-3,.,many,TGTGCCATCAGTGATGCCAGGGGAGACTCTGGGGCCAACGTCCTGACTTTC,CAISDARGDSGANVLTF
TRBJ1-6,TRBV19,.,few,TGTGCCAGTAGGAACCCGGGACAAACAAATTCACCCCTCCACTTT,CASRNPGQTNSPLHF
TRBJ2-2,TRBV25-1,.,.,TGTGCCAGCAGTGAACCGGGGAGAACCGGGGAGCTGTTTTTT,CASSEPGRTGELFF
TRBJ2-1,TRBV14,.,many,TGTGCCAGCAGCCATCCTCCGTGGGGTGAGCAGTTCTTC,CASSHPPWGEQFF
TRBJ2-7,TRBV28,.,few,TGTGCCAGCAGCGCGGGTGGGGCCTCCTCCTACGAGCAGTACTTC,CASSAGGASSYEQYF
TRBJ2-7,TRBV29-1,.,few,TGCAGCGTAGGTGGGGGACTCCTTTACGAGCAGTACTTC,CSVGGGLLYEQYF
TRBJ2-3,TRBV29-1,.,many,TGCAGCGTTGGCGGGACAGTTACGACAGATACGCAGTATTTT,CSVGGTVTTDTQYF
TRBJ2-2,TRBV4-1,TRBD2,many,TGCGCCAGCAGCCAACTAGCGGGGGGCACCGGGGAGCTGTTTTTT,CASSQLAGGTGELFF
TRBJ2-7,TRBV4-3,.,few,TGCGCCAGCAGCCAAGATTTACACAGCTTCTACGAGCAGTACTTC,CASSQDLHSFYEQYF
TRBJ2-1,TRBV7-9,.,many,TGTGCCAGCAGCTTAGCCTCTAGCGTGGGCAATGAGCAGTTCTTC,CASSLASSVGNEQFF
TRBJ1-1,TRBV28,.,.,TGTGCCAGCATTCCGGGACCAGTGAACACTGAAGCTTTCTTT,CASIPGPVNTEAFF
TRBJ1-1,TRBV20-1,.,.,TGCAGTGCTAGAACGCTAATGAGCAGGGCTAGGGGCACTGAAGCTTTCTTT,CSARTLMSRARGTEAFF
TRBJ2-7,TRBV20-1,.,many,TGCAGTGCTCGGACGGGGGTCGTCTACGAGCAGTACTTC,CSARTGVVYEQYF
TRBJ1-1,TRBV6-2/TRBV6-3,.,few,TGTGCCAGCAGTTCCCCGGGGACGATGAACACTGAAGCTTTCTTT,CASSSPGTMNTEAFF
TRBJ2-1,TRBV10-3,TRBD2,few,TGTGCCATCAGTGAGGGGGGACTAGCTATCTACAATGAGCAGTTCTTC,CAISEGGLAIYNEQFF
TRBJ1-1,TRBV7-9,.,many,TGTGCCAGCAGCTTAGCGGTCGGCCAGTCCAACACTGAAGCTTTCTTT,CASSLAVGQSNTEAFF
TRBJ2-1,TRBV20-1,.,few,TGCAGTGCTAGTACATTTTCCTACAATGAGCAGTTCTTC,CSASTFSYNEQFF
TRBJ2-3,TRBV4-3,.,many,TGCGCCAGCAGCCAAGGGGTCGGGGTCTCGGCAGATACGCAGTATTTT,CASSQGVGVSADTQYF
TRBJ2-1,TRBV12-3/TRBV12-4,TRBD2,.,TGTGCCAGCAGTCGGACTAGCGGGGCCAATGAGCAGTTCTTC,CASSRTSGANEQFF
TRBJ2-5,TRBV29-1,.,few,TGCAGCGTTGTTCCGGCAGCTTCCCCCCAAGAGACCCAGTACTTC,CSVVPAASPQETQYF
TRBJ2-5,TRBV25-1,TRBD1,.,TGTGCCAGCAGTCCGCACGTTTTGGGCCAGGGGGACCAAGAGACCCAGTACTTC,CASSPHVLGQGDQETQYF